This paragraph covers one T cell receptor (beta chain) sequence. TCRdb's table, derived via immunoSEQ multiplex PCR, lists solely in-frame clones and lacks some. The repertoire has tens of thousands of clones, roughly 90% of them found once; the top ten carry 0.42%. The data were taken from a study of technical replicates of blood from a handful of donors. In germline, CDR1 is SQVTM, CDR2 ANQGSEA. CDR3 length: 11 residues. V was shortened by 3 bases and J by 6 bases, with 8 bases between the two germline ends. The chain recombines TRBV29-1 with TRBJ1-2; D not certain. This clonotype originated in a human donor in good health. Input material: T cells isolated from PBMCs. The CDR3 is CSVDSRDGYTF. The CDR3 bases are TGCAGCGTTGATTCGAGGGATGGCTACACCTTC.